The T cell receptor (beta chain) described here comes from a study of T cell repertoires in cytomegalovirus infection. MiXCR, run by TCRdb on the reads, gives a single entry per CDR3 protein. The data contain around 900,000 distinct CDR3 sequences, roughly 31% of them singletons. Regarding this clonotype: The antigen remains unidentified.

CDR3 size: 16 residues. Germline CDR1 and CDR2: SEHNR and FQNEAQ (reference sequence). V was pared by 1 base and J by 0 bases, with 11 bases between. Source: cultured CD8+ T cells from PBMCs, taken from culture after CMV antigen stimulation. The TCR comes from a human donor in good health (CMV status not recorded). Some clones in this sample may be carry-over from other donors' samples. V gene TRBV7-9 combines with J gene TRBJ2-3, with D perhaps TRBD1 (5 bases). The CDR3 DNA is TGTGCCAGCAGCTTAGTCAGGGTACCTAGCACAGATACGCAGTATTTT. This sequence encodes CASSLVRVPSTDTQYF.